Listed here is a single T cell receptor beta chain. This sample is drawn from a study of blood T cell repertoires in COVID-19. Study details: The United States, Italy and Spain supplied acute and convalescent COVID-19 samples. Sources were T cells, B-cell-depleted T cells, or PBMCs; the material itself was cDNA or gDNA.

Authors' processing steps: Estimation of nucleated cell counts relied on the amplification of reference gene primers. Some clones are missing from TCRdb's copy, which holds only in-frame ones; the method was immunoSEQ multiplex PCR. V and J calls and clone size follow that table, whereas D and trimming were derived from the DNA. The sample includes just over 650,000 clones, 85% to 90% of them seen just once. The receptor was isolated from a woman aged 18-30 years with acute or convalescent COVID-19. The sequenced material came from peripheral blood.

CDR3 residues: CASREQGLAKNIQYF. The CDR3 coding sequence is TGTGCCAGCAGGGAACAGGGACTCGCTAAAAACATTCAGTACTTC. The genes are TRBV2 and TRBJ2-4, with D perhaps assigned TRBD1 or TRBD2 (6 bases each). V dropped 6 bases and J dropped 4 bases, with 16 bases sitting between them. This CDR3 spans 15 amino acids. Germline CDR1 SNHLY, CDR2 FYNNEI.